What follows are 25 T cell receptor beta chains derived from one specimen sequenced in a study of OX40 agonist ivuxolimab in advanced cancers. Generated by immunoSEQ multiplex PCR, the TCRdb table keeps only in-frame clones and is missing some. This table has approximately 25,000 clones, 77% appearing once. The material sequenced was CD4+ or CD8+ T cells sorted from blood, taken in a trial of the OX40 agonist ivuxolimab. Source of these receptors: an adult with an advanced solid tumor such as melanoma, head and neck, liver or kidney cancer.

This clone was seen more than once but under ten times. The chain recombines TRBV28 with TRBJ2-5, with D possibly matching TRBD2 (5 bases). Germline CDR1 reads MDHEN; CDR2 reads SYDVKM. V shed 5 bases and J shed 2 bases, with 18 bases lying between them. The length of the CDR3 is 16 residues. CDR3 coding DNA: TGTGCCAGCAGTGCGTCCGGGGAACTGCTTCAAGAGACCCAGTACTTC. It yields the protein CASSASGELLQETQYF.

This clone occurred a few times. The rearrangement joins TRBV5-1 to TRBJ2-2, with no clear D. Germline CDR1 is SGHRS and CDR2 is YFSETQ. CDR3 length: 15 amino acids. Deletions cut 1 base from V and 2 bases from J, with 9 bases between. CDR3 region: CASSLRQFNTGELFF. The CDR3 bases are TGCGCCAGCAGCTTGAGGCAGTTTAACACCGGGGAGCTGTTTTTT.

V and J are TRBV4-2 and TRBJ1-3; D is possibly TRBD1 (5 bases). The V gene lost 3 bases and the J gene lost 2 bases, with 11 bases spanning the gap. The CDR3 consists of 15 residues. Germline CDR1 is LGHNA and CDR2 is YNFKEQ. CDR3 residues: CASSQAGGAGNTIYF. The CDR3 DNA reads TGTGCCAGCAGCCAGGCCGGGGGGGCTGGAAACACCATATATTTT.

The chain uses TRBV6-1 and TRBJ2-3; D uncertain. With 0 bases removed from V and 2 bases from J, the gap between germline ends came to 3 bases. Germline V gene lookup returns CDR1 MNHNS and CDR2 SASEGT. The CDR3 sequence is 13 residues long. CDR3: CASSEAFTDTQYF. In nucleotides, the CDR3 is TGTGCCAGCAGTGAAGCGTTCACAGATACGCAGTATTTT.

The V gene is TRBV2, the J gene TRBJ2-3, with a tentative D call TRBD1 (6 bases). Germline loops: CDR1 SNHLY, CDR2 FYNNEI. The CDR3 is made up of 15 amino acids. V dropped 5 bases and J dropped 4 bases, with 16 bases sitting between them. Here the CDR3 reads CASSRGSSKADTQYF. CDR3 coding DNA: TGTGCCAGCAGTAGGGGGTCATCTAAAGCAGATACGCAGTATTTT.

Here the CDR3 DNA reads TGTGCCATCAGTGAGTCGCAACAGGGGATCGGCGAGCAGTACTTC. Protein: CAISESQQGIGEQYF. The chain links TRBV10-3 to TRBJ2-7; 7 nucleotides agree with TRBD1. V gave up 0 bases and J gave up 6 bases; unmatched junction bases: 8. The germline V gene has CDR1 ENHRY and CDR2 SYGVKD. The CDR3 sequence is 15 residues long.

The J gene is TRBJ1-6, the V gene TRBV5-1; 9 bases are shared with TRBD1. The CDR3 runs to 15 residues. Germline V gene data show CDR1 as SGHRS and CDR2 as YFSETQ. With 4 bases clipped from V and 9 bases from J, the junction kept 8 bases outside the gene matches. The CDR3 protein is CASSRGQGNSSPLHF. The DNA for the CDR3 is TGCGCCAGCAGCAGGGGACAGGGAAACAGTTCACCCCTCCACTTT.

This clone is a singleton in its sample. V and J are TRBV6-1 and TRBJ1-2, with 9 bases matching TRBD1. V dropped 4 bases and J dropped 6; count of bases not matched to a gene: 3. Germline V lookup: CDR1 MNHNS, CDR2 SASEGT. The CDR3 runs to 13 residues. This CDR3 reads CASSVGQGNGYTF. The CDR3 nucleotides are TGTGCCAGCAGTGTGGGACAGGGAAATGGCTACACCTTC.

The chain uses TRBV21-1 and TRBJ2-1; the table assigns TRBD1, which was not confirmed against the DNA. TRBV21-1 is designated a pseudogene. The CDR3 has 16 amino acids. CDR3 amino acids: CASSSKGGQGWNEQFF. CDR3 nucleotides: TGTGCCAGCAGTTCAAAAGGGGGACAGGGTTGGAATGAGCAGTTCTTC.

The chain combines TRBV5-1 with TRBJ2-5; 9 bases match TRBD1. Germline values: CDR1 SGHRS, CDR2 YFSETQ. This CDR3 has 14 amino acids. Germline trimming cut 5 bases from V and 4 bases from J; bases unmatched to any gene: 6. CDR3 in amino acids: CASRRTGGIETQYF. The CDR3 region has the DNA TGCGCCAGCAGGCGTACAGGGGGCATAGAGACCCAGTACTTC.

J is TRBJ2-3 and V is TRBV13; the match to TRBD1 covers 7 bases. CDR1 is PRHDT and CDR2 is FYEKMQ in the germline V gene (reference sequence). The V segment lost 6 bases and the J segment 0 bases; nucleotides outside the gene matches: 3. This CDR3 is built from 14 residues. This CDR3 is CASRRGPSTDTQYF. The DNA for the CDR3 is TGTGCCAGCAGGAGGGGGCCTAGCACAGATACGCAGTATTTT.

This clone was seen just once. This chain links TRBV30 with TRBJ2-1; 9 positions match TRBD2. CDR3 length: 16 amino acids. V gave up 3 bases and J gave up 6 bases; unmatched junction bases: 12. Germline V lookup: CDR1 GTSNPN, CDR2 SVGIG (reference sequence). The CDR3 reads CAWSRSGTSRFNEQFF. CDR3 nucleotides: TGTGCCTGGAGCCGTTCCGGGACTAGCCGGTTCAATGAGCAGTTCTTC. The whole variable domain, remainder taken from reference TRBV30 and TRBJ2-1, is SQTIHQWPATLVQPVGSPLSLECTVEGTSNPNLYWYRQAAGRGLQLLFYSVGIGQISSEVPQNLSASRPQDRQFILSSKKLLLSDSGFYLCAWSRSGTSRFNEQFFGPGTRLTVL.

Of note for this clone: This may stem from a read error, because a much larger clone lies one nucleotide away. CDR3 protein: CASSLGGLAAGGEQYF. The DNA of the CDR3 is TGTGCCAGCAGCTTAGGGGGACTAGCGGCTGGGGGCGAGCAGTACTTC. V is TRBV11-2 and J is TRBJ2-7; 11 nucleotides agree with TRBD2. The V segment lost 1 base and the J segment 6 bases; nucleotides outside the gene matches: 8. This CDR3 is built from 16 residues. Per the germline V gene, CDR1 is SGHAT and CDR2 is FQNNGV.

The chain carries TRBV11-2 and TRBJ1-5, with 7 bases aligning to TRBD1. The V gene end was trimmed by 6 bases and the J gene end by 3 bases; junction bases not matched to a gene: 8. Germline CDR1 reads SGHAT; CDR2 reads FQNNGV. This CDR3 is 15 amino acids long. CDR3 sequence reads: CASSTGTVVNQPQHF. For the CDR3, the DNA is TGTGCCAGCAGTACCGGGACAGTAGTCAATCAGCCCCAGCATTTT.

The chain is built from TRBV6-5 and TRBJ2-1; D ambiguous. The V and J ends lost 3 bases and 8 bases respectively, with 20 bases between them. Germline loops: CDR1 MNHEY, CDR2 SVGAGI. This CDR3 contains 16 residues. The chain's CDR3 is CASSYLGPRYRDEQFF. CDR3 sequence (DNA): TGTGCCAGCAGTTATTTAGGCCCCAGGTACCGAGATGAGCAGTTCTTC.

This clone appeared many times. The rearrangement joins TRBV27 to TRBJ1-2, with D tentatively TRBD1 (5 bases). There are 14 residues in the CDR3. Per germline, CDR1 MNHEY and CDR2 SMNVEV (reference sequence). Between the trimmed V and J ends, which lost 2 bases and 4 bases, there was a span of 11 bases. CDR3 sequence reads: CASSLQGGGYGYTF. The CDR3 DNA follows: TGTGCCAGCAGTTTACAAGGTGGGGGCTATGGCTACACCTTC.

The gene calls are TRBV27 and TRBJ1-4; 9 bases are a match to TRBD1. V lost 6 bases to trimming and J lost 0 bases; unmatched junction nucleotides: 5. CDR3 length: 16 residues. The germline V gene has CDR1 MNHEY and CDR2 SMNVEV (reference sequence). The CDR3 loop reads CASRDRGHATNEKLFF. The CDR3 nucleotides are TGTGCCAGCAGGGACAGGGGCCACGCAACTAATGAAAAACTGTTTTTT.

This clone appeared a few times. The J gene is TRBJ2-7, the V gene TRBV6-5; tentative D call: TRBD2 (6 bases). With 6 bases removed from V and 9 bases from J, the gap between germline ends came to 15 bases. Per the germline V gene, CDR1 is MNHEY and CDR2 is SVGAGI. The CDR3 has 12 residues. CDR3 loop: CASSLAAGPQYF. For the CDR3, the DNA is TGTGCCAGCAGCCTCGCGGCGGGACCGCAGTACTTC.

V and J are TRBV4-2 and TRBJ1-2, with D unclear. V was clipped by 4 bases and J by 0 bases, with 15 bases between them. This CDR3 contains 16 residues. CDR1 and CDR2 from the germline V gene are LGHNA and YNFKEQ. CDR3 DNA: TGTGCCAGCAGCCCCTCGGAGAGGTTAGCTAACTATGGCTACACCTTC. This encodes CASSPSERLANYGYTF.

CDR3 loop: CASSDSYGYTF. In DNA form, the CDR3 reads TGCGCCAGCAGTGACAGCTATGGCTACACCTTC. This chain joins TRBV10-2 and TRBJ1-2; D is unclear. Germline CDR1 is WSHSY and CDR2 is SAAADI. This CDR3 spans 11 amino acids. V was clipped by 3 bases and J by 4 bases, with 3 bases between them.

The rearrangement uses TRBV4-3 and TRBJ2-3; 12 nucleotides line up with TRBD2. This CDR3 has 16 amino acids. With 2 bases clipped from V and 4 bases from J, the junction kept 4 bases outside the gene matches. Germline CDR1 is LGHNA and CDR2 is YSLEER. The CDR3 DNA sequence: TGCGCCAGCAGCCAACTAGCGGGAGGGATCGCAGATACGCAGTATTTT. Encoded protein: CASSQLAGGIADTQYF.

The chain couples TRBV28 to TRBJ2-3; D possibly corresponds to TRBD1 (6 bases). The CDR3 spans 11 residues. Trimming removed 6 bases at V and 7 bases at J, with 8 bases between. Germline V CDR1 and CDR2: MDHEN, SYDVKM. The CDR3 spells CASRQGNTQYF. The CDR3 DNA reads TGTGCCAGCAGACAGGGAAATACGCAGTATTTT.

The gene calls are TRBV7-2 and TRBJ2-2; tentative D call: TRBD2 (5 bases). CDR3 length equals 14 residues. The germline gives CDR1 SGHTA, CDR2 FQGNSA. V gave up 3 bases and J gave up 7 bases, with 12 bases separating them. The CDR3 here is CASSLYGMDGELFF. As DNA, the CDR3 is TGTGCCAGCAGCTTGTACGGGATGGACGGGGAGCTGTTTTTT.

The J gene is TRBJ2-7, the V gene TRBV10-3; D is perhaps TRBD2 (6 bases). Germline V gene data show CDR1 as ENHRY and CDR2 as SYGVKD. V dropped 10 bases and J dropped 6 bases, with 25 bases sitting between them. CDR3 size: 15 residues. The CDR3 region is CATLRAEGILGEQYF. DNA of the CDR3: TGTGCCACGTTGAGAGCGGAGGGTATCCTCGGCGAGCAGTACTTC.

This chain joins TRBV7-2 and TRBJ1-5; D may be TRBD1 (6 bases). The ends were cut back, 2 bases at V and 7 bases at J, with 12 bases in the middle. Per germline, CDR1 SGHTA and CDR2 FQGNSA. This CDR3 has 14 residues. As DNA, the CDR3 is TGTGCCAGCAGCTTATCAGGGGCCGGGCAGCCCCAGCATTTT. Translating gives CASSLSGAGQPQHF.